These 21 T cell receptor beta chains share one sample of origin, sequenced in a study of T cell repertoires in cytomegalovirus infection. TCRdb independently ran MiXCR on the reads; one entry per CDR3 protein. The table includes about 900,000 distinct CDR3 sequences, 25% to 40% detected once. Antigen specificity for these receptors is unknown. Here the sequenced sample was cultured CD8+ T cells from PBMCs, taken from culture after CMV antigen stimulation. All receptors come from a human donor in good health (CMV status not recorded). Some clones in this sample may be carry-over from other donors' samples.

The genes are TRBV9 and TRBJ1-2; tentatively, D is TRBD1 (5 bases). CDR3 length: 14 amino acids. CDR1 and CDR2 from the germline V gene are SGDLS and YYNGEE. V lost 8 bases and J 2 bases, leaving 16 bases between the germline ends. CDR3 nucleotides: TGTGCCAGTCGAGGGGCCTATCTAAACTATGGCTACACCTTC. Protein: CASRGAYLNYGYTF. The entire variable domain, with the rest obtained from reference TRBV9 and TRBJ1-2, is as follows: DSGVTQTPKHLITATGQRVTLRCSPRSGDLSVYWYQQSLDQGLQFLIQYYNGEERAKGNILERFSAQQFPDLHSELNLSSLELGDSALYFCASRGAYLNYGYTFGSGTRLTVV.

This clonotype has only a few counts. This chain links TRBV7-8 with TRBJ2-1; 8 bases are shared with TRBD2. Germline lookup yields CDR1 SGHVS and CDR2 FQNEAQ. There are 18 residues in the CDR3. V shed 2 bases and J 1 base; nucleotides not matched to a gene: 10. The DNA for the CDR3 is TGTGCCAGCAGCTTACAAGCGGGGGCCCCCCGTTCCTACAATGAGCAGTTCTTC. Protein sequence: CASSLQAGAPRSYNEQFF.

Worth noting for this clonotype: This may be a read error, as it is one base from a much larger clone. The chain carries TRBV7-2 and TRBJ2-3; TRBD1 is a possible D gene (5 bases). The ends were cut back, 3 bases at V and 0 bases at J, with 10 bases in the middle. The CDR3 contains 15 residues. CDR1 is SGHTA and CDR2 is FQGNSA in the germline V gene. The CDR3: CASSFWGSSTDTQYF. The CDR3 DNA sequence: TGTGCCAGCAGCTTCTGGGGCTCTAGCACAGATACGCAGTATTTT.

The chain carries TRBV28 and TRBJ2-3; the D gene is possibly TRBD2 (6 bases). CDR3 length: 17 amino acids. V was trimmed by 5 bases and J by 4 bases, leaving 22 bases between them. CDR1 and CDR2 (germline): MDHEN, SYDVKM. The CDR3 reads CASSPPMGGEAADTQYF. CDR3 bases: TGTGCCAGCAGTCCCCCCATGGGCGGGGAGGCGGCAGATACGCAGTATTTT.

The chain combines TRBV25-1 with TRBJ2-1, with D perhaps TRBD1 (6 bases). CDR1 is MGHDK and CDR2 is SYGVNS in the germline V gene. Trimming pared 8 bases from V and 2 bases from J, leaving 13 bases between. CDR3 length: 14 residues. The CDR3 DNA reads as TGTGCCAGCTCCGAGAACAGGGCCTACAATGAGCAGTTCTTC. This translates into CASSENRAYNEQFF. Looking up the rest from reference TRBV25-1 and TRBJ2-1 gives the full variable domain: EADIYQTPRYLVIGTGKKITLECSQTMGHDKMYWYQQDPGMELHLIHYSYGVNSTEKGDLSSESTVSRIRTEHFPLTLESARPSHTSQYLCASSENRAYNEQFFGPGTRLTVL.

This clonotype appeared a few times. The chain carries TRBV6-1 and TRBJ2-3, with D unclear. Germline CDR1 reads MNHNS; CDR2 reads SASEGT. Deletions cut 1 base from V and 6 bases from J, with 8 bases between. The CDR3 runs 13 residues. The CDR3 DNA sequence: TGTGCCAGCAGTGAAGTGGCTCTGGATACGCAGTATTTT. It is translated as CASSEVALDTQYF.

CDR3 protein: CASSLAVTDTQYF. CDR3 coding DNA: TGTGCCAGCAGTTTAGCCGTCACAGATACGCAGTATTTT. The chain joins TRBV27 to TRBJ2-3; no reliable D call. CDR1 and CDR2 (germline): MNHEY, SMNVEV (reference sequence). Between the trimmed V and J ends, which lost 2 bases and 2 bases, there was a span of 5 bases. The CDR3 covers 13 residues.

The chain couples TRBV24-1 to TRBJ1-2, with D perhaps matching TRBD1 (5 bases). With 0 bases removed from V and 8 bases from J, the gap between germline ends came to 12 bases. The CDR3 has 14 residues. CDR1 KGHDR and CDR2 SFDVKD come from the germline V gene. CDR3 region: CATSDLQGCGGYTF. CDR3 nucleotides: TGTGCCACCAGTGATTTGCAGGGATGTGGAGGCTACACCTTC.

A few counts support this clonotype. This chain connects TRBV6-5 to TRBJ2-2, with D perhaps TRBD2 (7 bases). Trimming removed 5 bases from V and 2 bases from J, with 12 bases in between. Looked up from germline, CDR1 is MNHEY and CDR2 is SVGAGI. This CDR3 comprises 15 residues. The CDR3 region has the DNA TGTGCCAGCAGTAATGGGGGGGCTAACACCGGGGAGCTGTTTTTT. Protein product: CASSNGGANTGELFF.

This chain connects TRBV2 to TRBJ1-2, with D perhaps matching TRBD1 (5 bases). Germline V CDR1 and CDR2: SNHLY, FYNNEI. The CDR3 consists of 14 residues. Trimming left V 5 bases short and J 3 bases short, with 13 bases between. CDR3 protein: CASSPGTTHYGYTF. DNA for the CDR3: TGTGCCAGCAGTCCCGGGACGACTCACTATGGCTACACCTTC.

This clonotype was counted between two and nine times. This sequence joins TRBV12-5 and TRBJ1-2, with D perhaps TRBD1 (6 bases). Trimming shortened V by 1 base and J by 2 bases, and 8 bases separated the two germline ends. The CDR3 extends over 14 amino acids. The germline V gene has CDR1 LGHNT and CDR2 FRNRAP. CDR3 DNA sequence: TGTGCTAGTGGTTTGGACAGGGTAAACTATGGCTACACCTTC. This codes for CASGLDRVNYGYTF. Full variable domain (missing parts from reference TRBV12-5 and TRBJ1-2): DARVTQTPRHKVTEMGQEVTMRCQPILGHNTVFWYRQTMMQGLELLAYFRNRAPLDDSGMPKDRFSAEMPDATLATLKIQPSEPRDSAVYFCASGLDRVNYGYTFGSGTRLTVV.

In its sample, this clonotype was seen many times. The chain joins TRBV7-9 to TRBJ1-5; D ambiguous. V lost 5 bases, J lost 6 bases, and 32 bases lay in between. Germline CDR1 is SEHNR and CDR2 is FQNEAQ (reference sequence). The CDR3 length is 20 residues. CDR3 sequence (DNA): TGTGCCAGCAGCCCCCCCCTTTGGACTAGCGGAATCCTTTGGGGTCAGCCCCAGCATTTT. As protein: CASSPPLWTSGILWGQPQHF.

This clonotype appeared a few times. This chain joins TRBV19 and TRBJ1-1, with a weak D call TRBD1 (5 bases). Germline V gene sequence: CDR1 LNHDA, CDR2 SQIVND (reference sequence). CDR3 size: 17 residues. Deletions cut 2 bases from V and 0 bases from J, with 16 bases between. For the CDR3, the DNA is TGTGCCAGTAGTATACGGGACGGCGACTCCATGAACACTGAAGCTTTCTTT. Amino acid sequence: CASSIRDGDSMNTEAFF.

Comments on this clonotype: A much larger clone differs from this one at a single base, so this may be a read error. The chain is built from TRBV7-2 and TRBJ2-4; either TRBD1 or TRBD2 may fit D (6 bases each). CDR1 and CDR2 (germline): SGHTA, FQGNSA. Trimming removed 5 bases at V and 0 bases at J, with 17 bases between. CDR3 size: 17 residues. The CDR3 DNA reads TGTGCCAGCAGCCCATCCGGGGGCAATCCAGCCAAAAACATTCAGTACTTC. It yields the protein CASSPSGGNPAKNIQYF.

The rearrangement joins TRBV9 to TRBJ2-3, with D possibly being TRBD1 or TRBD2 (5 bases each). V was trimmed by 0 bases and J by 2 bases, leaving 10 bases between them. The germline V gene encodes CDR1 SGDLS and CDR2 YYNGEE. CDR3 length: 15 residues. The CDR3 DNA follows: TGTGCCAGCAGCGTAGAGGGACCGCCCACAGATACGCAGTATTTT. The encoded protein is CASSVEGPPTDTQYF.

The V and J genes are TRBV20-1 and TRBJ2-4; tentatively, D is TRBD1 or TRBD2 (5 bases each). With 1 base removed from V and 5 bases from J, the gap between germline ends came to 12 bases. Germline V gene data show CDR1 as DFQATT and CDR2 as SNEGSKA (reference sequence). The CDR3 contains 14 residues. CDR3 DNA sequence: TGCAGTGCTAGAGTAAGGGACGCCCAAAACATTCAGTACTTC. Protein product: CSARVRDAQNIQYF.

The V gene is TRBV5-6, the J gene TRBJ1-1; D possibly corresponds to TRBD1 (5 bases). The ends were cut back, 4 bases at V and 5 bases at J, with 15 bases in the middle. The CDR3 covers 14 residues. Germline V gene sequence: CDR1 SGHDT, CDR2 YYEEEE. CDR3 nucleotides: TGTGCCAGCAGCCACCCGGGGGTGGAGACTGAAGCTTTCTTT. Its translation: CASSHPGVETEAFF.

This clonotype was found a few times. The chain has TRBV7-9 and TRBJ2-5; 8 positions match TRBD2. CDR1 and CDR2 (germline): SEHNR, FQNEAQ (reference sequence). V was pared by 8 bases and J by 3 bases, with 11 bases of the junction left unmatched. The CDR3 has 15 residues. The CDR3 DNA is TGTGCCAGCCCAGGGGATCGCGGGGGGAAAGAGACCCAGTACTTC. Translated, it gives CASPGDRGGKETQYF.

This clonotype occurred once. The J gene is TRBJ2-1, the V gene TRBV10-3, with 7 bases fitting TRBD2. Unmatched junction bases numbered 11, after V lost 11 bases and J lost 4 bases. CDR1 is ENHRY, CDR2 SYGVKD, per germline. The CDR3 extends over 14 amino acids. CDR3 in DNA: TGTGCCGGGTCAGCTGGGGGGGAATACAATGAGCAGTTCTTC. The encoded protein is CAGSAGGEYNEQFF.

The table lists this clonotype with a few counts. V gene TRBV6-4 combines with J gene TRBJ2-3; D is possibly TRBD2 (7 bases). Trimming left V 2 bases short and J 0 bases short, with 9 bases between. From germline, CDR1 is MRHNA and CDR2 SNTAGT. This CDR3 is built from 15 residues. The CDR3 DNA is TGTGCCAGCAGTGACGGGGGGGCCAGCACAGATACGCAGTATTTT. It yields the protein CASSDGGASTDTQYF.

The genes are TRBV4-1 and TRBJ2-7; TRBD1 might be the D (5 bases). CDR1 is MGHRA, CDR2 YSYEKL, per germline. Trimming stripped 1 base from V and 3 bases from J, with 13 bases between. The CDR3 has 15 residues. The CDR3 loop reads CASSQGVSRVYEQYV. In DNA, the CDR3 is TGCGCCAGCAGCCAAGGGGTGTCCAGGGTCTACGAGCAGTACGTC.